This T cell receptor (beta chain) came from a study of CD8 T cells in Susac syndrome. In its sample, this clonotype was seen once. An amount of RNA that ranged from 0.5 to 1 ug was reverse transcribed with random hexamers. TCRdb fed the immunoSEQ multiplex PCR reads into MiXCR, producing one record per CDR3 protein. Of 150,000 or so distinct CDR3 sequences listed, approximately 96% are singletons. Germline CDR1 reads MNHEY; CDR2 reads SVGEGT. The CDR3 is 11 amino acids. The germline V and J ends were trimmed by 6 bases and 8 bases, with 8 bases remaining between them. V gene TRBV6-2 or TRBV6-3 combines with J gene TRBJ2-1; D gene unclear. The source is a human donor with Susac syndrome. The sample comprised CD4+ T cells from PBMCs. The CDR3 protein is CASSVTHEQFF. As DNA, the CDR3 is TGTGCCAGCAGCGTAACCCATGAGCAGTTCTTC.